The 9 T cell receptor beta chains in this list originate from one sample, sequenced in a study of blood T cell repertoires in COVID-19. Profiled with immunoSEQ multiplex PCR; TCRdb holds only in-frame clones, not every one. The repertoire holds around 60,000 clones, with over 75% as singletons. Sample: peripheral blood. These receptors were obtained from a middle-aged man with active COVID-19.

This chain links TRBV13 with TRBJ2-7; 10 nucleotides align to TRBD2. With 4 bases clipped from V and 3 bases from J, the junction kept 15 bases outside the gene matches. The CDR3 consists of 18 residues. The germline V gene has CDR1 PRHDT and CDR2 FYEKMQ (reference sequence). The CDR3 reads CASSSQSLAGALNYEQYF. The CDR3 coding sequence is TGTGCCAGCAGCTCACAATCCCTAGCGGGGGCTCTCAACTACGAGCAGTACTTC. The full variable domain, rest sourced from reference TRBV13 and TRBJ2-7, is AAGVIQSPRHLIKEKRETATLKCYPIPRHDTVYWYQQGPGQDPQFLISFYEKMQSDKGSIPDRFSAQQFSDYHSELNMSSLELGDSALYFCASSSQSLAGALNYEQYFGPGTRLTVT.

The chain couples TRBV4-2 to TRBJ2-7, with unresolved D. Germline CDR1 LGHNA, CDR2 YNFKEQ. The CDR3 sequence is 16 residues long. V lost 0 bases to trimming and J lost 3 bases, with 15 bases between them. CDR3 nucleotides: TGTGCCAGCAGCCAAGATTCTGCCAGATTAAACTACGAGCAGTACTTC. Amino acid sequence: CASSQDSARLNYEQYF.

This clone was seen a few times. The CDR3 nucleotides read TGTGCCAGCAGCTTGGGACAGGGGATTAATTCACCCCTCCACTTT. Translated: CASSLGQGINSPLHF. The rearrangement joins TRBV5-6 to TRBJ1-6; TRBD1 agrees at 8 bases. With 0 bases clipped from V and 6 bases from J, the junction kept 2 bases outside the gene matches. This CDR3 spans 15 amino acids. Germline assignment: CDR1 SGHDT and CDR2 YYEEEE.

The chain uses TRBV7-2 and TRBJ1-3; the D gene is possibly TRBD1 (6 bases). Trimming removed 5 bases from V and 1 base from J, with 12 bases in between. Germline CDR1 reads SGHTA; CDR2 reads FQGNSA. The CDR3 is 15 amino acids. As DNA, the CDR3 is TGTGCCAGCAGCCAGGACAGACCATCTGGAAACACCATATATTTT. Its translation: CASSQDRPSGNTIYF.

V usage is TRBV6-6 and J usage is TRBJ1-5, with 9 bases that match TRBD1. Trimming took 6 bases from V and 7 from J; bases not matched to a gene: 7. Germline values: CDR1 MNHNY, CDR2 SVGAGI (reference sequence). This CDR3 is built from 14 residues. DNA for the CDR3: TGTGCCAGCAGGTTTACAGGGGGCCGACAGCCCCAGCATTTT. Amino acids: CASRFTGGRQPQHF.

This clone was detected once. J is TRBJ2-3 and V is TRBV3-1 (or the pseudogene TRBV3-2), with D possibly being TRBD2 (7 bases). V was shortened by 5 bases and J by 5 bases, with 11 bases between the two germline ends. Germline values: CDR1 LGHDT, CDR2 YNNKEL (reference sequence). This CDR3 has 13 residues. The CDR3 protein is CASSGGAIDTQYF. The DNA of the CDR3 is TGTGCCAGCAGCGGGGGGGCGATAGATACGCAGTATTTT.

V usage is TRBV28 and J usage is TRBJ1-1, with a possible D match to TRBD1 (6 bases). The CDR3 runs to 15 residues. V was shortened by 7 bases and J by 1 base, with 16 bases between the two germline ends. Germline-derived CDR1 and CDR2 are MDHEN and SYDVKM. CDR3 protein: CASTLQGTGNTEAFF. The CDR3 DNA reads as TGTGCCAGCACCCTACAGGGCACTGGGAACACTGAAGCTTTCTTT.

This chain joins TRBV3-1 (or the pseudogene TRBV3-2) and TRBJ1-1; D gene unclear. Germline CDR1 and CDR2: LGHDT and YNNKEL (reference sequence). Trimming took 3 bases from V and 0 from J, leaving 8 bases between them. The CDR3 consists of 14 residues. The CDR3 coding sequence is TGTGCCAGCAGCCAGTTCGGTCTGAACACTGAAGCTTTCTTT. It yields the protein CASSQFGLNTEAFF.

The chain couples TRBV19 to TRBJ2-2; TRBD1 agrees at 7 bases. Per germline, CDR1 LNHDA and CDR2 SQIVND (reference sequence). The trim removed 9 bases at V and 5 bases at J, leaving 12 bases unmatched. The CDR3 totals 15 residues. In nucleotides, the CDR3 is TGTGCCAGCAAATTACAGGGGAAGGGTACCGGGGAGCTGTTTTTT. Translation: CASKLQGKGTGELFF.